The 19 T cell receptor beta chains listed next were all sequenced from one sample in a study of OX40 agonist ivuxolimab in advanced cancers. Some clones are missing from TCRdb's copy, which holds only in-frame ones; the method was immunoSEQ multiplex PCR. Among roughly 63,000 clones listed, 86% were seen once. The starting material was CD4+ or CD8+ T cells sorted from blood, obtained in a trial of the OX40 agonist ivuxolimab. Receptors originate from an adult with an advanced solid tumor such as melanoma, head and neck, liver or kidney cancer.

This chain joins TRBV5-6 and TRBJ1-1; D unclear. The germline gives CDR1 SGHDT, CDR2 YYEEEE. This CDR3 is built from 14 residues. Trimming removed 4 bases from V and 0 bases from J, with 10 bases in between. For the CDR3, the DNA is TGTGCCAGCAGCGGCCGACGGTTGAACACTGAAGCTTTCTTT. This sequence encodes CASSGRRLNTEAFF. Together with reference TRBV5-6 and TRBJ1-1, the CDR3 gives the full variable domain: DAGVTQSPTHLIKTRGQQVTLRCSPKSGHDTVSWYQQALGQGPQFIFQYYEEEERQRGNFPDRFSGHQFPNYSSELNVNALLLGDSALYLCASSGRRLNTEAFFGQGTRLTVV.

This chain joins TRBV12-5 and TRBJ2-1; no clear D. The germline CDR1 and CDR2 sequences are LGHNT and FRNRAP. This CDR3 has 15 amino acids. V shed 6 bases and J shed 0 bases, with 12 bases lying between them. The CDR3 bases are TGTGCTAGTGGCCTCGCAGTGAGCTCCTACAATGAGCAGTTCTTC. Amino acid sequence: CASGLAVSSYNEQFF.

V is TRBV29-1 and J is TRBJ2-7; D not resolved. Trimming pared 5 bases from V and 0 bases from J, leaving 11 bases between. The CDR3 spans 13 residues. Germline V CDR1 and CDR2: SQVTM, ANQGSEA. In DNA, the CDR3 is TGCAGCGTTCGGACGGAGAGCTCCTACGAGCAGTACTTC. Its protein product is CSVRTESSYEQYF.

The chain has TRBV19 and TRBJ1-5; D is unresolved. Trimming removed 7 bases at V and 4 bases at J, with 17 bases between. Germline V CDR1 and CDR2: LNHDA, SQIVND (reference sequence). CDR3 length: 15 residues. As DNA, the CDR3 is TGTGCCAGTACCGAGGGATTCCTATGGAATCAGCCCCAGCATTTT. This gives the protein CASTEGFLWNQPQHF.

The chain joins TRBV19 to TRBJ2-5, with D perhaps TRBD2 (5 bases). V was clipped by 8 bases and J by 1 base, with 17 bases between them. The V gene's germline CDR1 is LNHDA and CDR2 SQIVND (reference sequence). The CDR3 covers 15 residues. The CDR3 DNA is TGTGCCAGTGGCCGACGAGGGATAAGCCAAGAGACCCAGTACTTC. This sequence encodes CASGRRGISQETQYF.

V gene TRBV19 combines with J gene TRBJ1-5; D remains ambiguous. Trimming stripped 10 bases from V and 1 base from J, with 8 bases between. CDR1 is LNHDA, CDR2 SQIVND, per germline (reference sequence). The CDR3 loop spans 12 amino acids. DNA of the CDR3: TGTGCCACATCAAAAAGCAATCAGCCCCAGCATTTT. This encodes CATSKSNQPQHF.

This sequence joins TRBV5-1 and TRBJ2-3; D may correspond to TRBD1 or TRBD2 (6 bases each). Germline-derived CDR1 and CDR2 are SGHRS and YFSETQ. V was cut by 3 bases and J by 6 bases, with 14 bases left in between. The CDR3 extends over 14 amino acids. For the CDR3, the DNA is TGCGCCAGCAGCTGGGGGGACACCGAGGATACGCAGTATTTT. Its translation: CASSWGDTEDTQYF.

The J gene is TRBJ2-7, the V gene TRBV27; 12 positions match TRBD2. CDR3 length: 15 amino acids. Losses at the gene ends were 2 bases for V and 2 bases for J; bases not matched to a gene: 1. CDR1 is MNHEY, CDR2 SMNVEV, per germline (reference sequence). The CDR3 nucleotides read TGTGCCAGCAGTTTAAGACTAGCGGGGGCCTACGAGCAGTACTTC. Its protein product is CASSLRLAGAYEQYF.

The chain is built from TRBV19 and TRBJ2-3, with D perhaps being TRBD1 or TRBD2 (5 bases each). V lost 5 bases to trimming and J lost 1 base, with 19 bases between them. Germline lookup yields CDR1 LNHDA and CDR2 SQIVND (reference sequence). The CDR3 loop spans 17 amino acids. The CDR3 loop is CASSFGASPPGTDTQYF. The CDR3 DNA reads TGTGCCAGTAGTTTCGGGGCTTCACCGCCGGGCACAGATACGCAGTATTTT.

The CDR3 sequence is CASSPLSGLDTEAFF. CDR3 bases: TGTGCCAGCTCACCATTGTCCGGGTTAGACACTGAAGCTTTCTTT. The chain links TRBV18 to TRBJ1-1; D not resolved. V was cut by 2 bases and J by 3 bases, with 13 bases left in between. This CDR3 is 15 amino acids long. From germline, CDR1 is KGHSH and CDR2 LQKENI. Full variable domain (outside the CDR3, taken from reference TRBV18 and TRBJ1-1): NAGVMQNPRHLVRRRGQEARLRCSPMKGHSHVYWYRQLPEEGLKFMVYLQKENIIDESGMPKERFSAEFPKEGPSILRIQQVVRGDSAAYFCASSPLSGLDTEAFFGQGTRLTVV.

This sequence joins TRBV6-1 and TRBJ1-2; D not resolved. This CDR3 contains 14 residues. Trimming took 6 bases from V and 3 from J, leaving 14 bases between them. The V gene's germline CDR1 is MNHNS and CDR2 SASEGT. The CDR3 DNA reads TGTGCCAGCAGGAGGACCCGAAATGACTATGGCTACACCTTC. Protein product: CASRRTRNDYGYTF.

The V call is TRBV5-4, the J call TRBJ1-6; a weak D match, TRBD1 (6 bases). V was pared by 4 bases and J by 9 bases, with 14 bases between. In germline, CDR1 is SGHNT, CDR2 YYREEE (reference sequence). CDR3 length: 14 amino acids. CDR3 DNA: TGTGCCAGCAGCAGACCCGGGGGCGGTTCACCCCTCCACTTT. Amino acids: CASSRPGGGSPLHF.

This rearrangement joins TRBV6-5 to TRBJ1-2; D is uncertain. V was clipped by 2 bases and J by 6 bases, with 19 bases between them. The CDR3 length is 16 residues. Germline CDR1 is MNHEY and CDR2 is SVGAGI. CDR3 nucleotides: TGTGCCAGCAGTTACGGGCGAAGGGCCGTCTTGAATGGCTACACCTTC. The encoded protein is CASSYGRRAVLNGYTF.

CDR3 protein: CAVTGFLTEAFF. CDR3 DNA: TGTGCAGTTACAGGGTTTCTCACTGAAGCTTTCTTT. The chain joins TRBV19 to TRBJ1-1, with D tentatively TRBD1 (6 bases). Germline CDR1 reads LNHDA; CDR2 reads SQIVND (reference sequence). The CDR3 runs 12 residues. The variable domain in full, with the rest retrieved from reference TRBV19 and TRBJ1-1, is DGGITQSPKYLFRKEGQNVTLSCEQNLNHDAMYWYRQDPGQGLRLIYYSQIVNDFQKGDIAEGYSVSREKKESFPLTVTSAQKNPTAFYLCAVTGFLTEAFFGQGTRLTVV.

The chain is built from TRBV9 and TRBJ2-3, with TRBD2 identical over 11 bases. The V and J ends lost 0 bases and 4 bases, in that order; junction bases with no gene match: 7. Germline V gene lookup returns CDR1 SGDLS and CDR2 YYNGEE. CDR3 size: 17 residues. For the CDR3, the DNA is TGTGCCAGCAGCGTAGGGTCTAGCGGGGGGATGTCAGATACGCAGTATTTT. Protein sequence: CASSVGSSGGMSDTQYF.

This clone has a single count. The genes are TRBV7-8 and TRBJ1-6; D is perhaps TRBD1 (5 bases). Per germline, CDR1 SGHVS and CDR2 FQNEAQ. The CDR3 loop spans 14 amino acids. The ends were cut back, 1 base at V and 9 bases at J, with 10 bases in the middle. The CDR3 spells CASSLVQGSSPLHF. The DNA of the CDR3 is TGTGCCAGCAGCTTAGTCCAGGGTAGTTCACCCCTCCACTTT.

The V call is TRBV7-6, the J call TRBJ2-5, with D tentatively TRBD2 (6 bases). The ends were cut back, 0 bases at V and 1 base at J, with 9 bases in the middle. This CDR3 contains 15 residues. The V gene's germline CDR1 is SGHVS and CDR2 FNYEAQ. The CDR3 region has the DNA TGTGCCAGCAGCTTAGCGGCGGGGTCCCAAGAGACCCAGTACTTC. Translating it yields CASSLAAGSQETQYF.

The chain has TRBV2 and TRBJ2-2; no clear D. The CDR3 has 13 amino acids. Trimming took 7 bases from V and 0 from J, leaving 6 bases between them. Germline CDR1 is SNHLY and CDR2 is FYNNEI. The CDR3 sequence: CASMGSNTGELFF. Here the CDR3 DNA reads TGTGCCAGCATGGGATCGAACACCGGGGAGCTGTTTTTT.

This clone was observed a single time. V gene TRBV7-9 combines with J gene TRBJ2-4, with 8 bases that match TRBD1. In germline, CDR1 is SEHNR, CDR2 FQNEAQ (reference sequence). The CDR3 runs 16 residues. V dropped 3 bases and J dropped 5; count of bases not matched to a gene: 9. The CDR3 loop reads CASSLGQASSENIQYF. CDR3 coding DNA: TGTGCCAGCAGCTTGGGACAGGCGTCATCCGAAAACATTCAGTACTTC. Drawing the rest from reference TRBV7-9 and TRBJ2-4, the complete variable domain is DTGVSQNPRHKITKRGQNVTFRCDPISEHNRLYWYRQTLGQGPEFLTYFQNEAQLEKSRLLSDRFSAERPKGSFSTLEIQRTEQGDSAMYLCASSLGQASSENIQYFGAGTRLSVL.